The source of this T cell receptor (beta chain) is a study of shared T cell receptors in the human thymus. Per germline, CDR1 SQVTM and CDR2 ANQGSEA. The length of the CDR3 is 13 residues. J was trimmed by 3 bases and V by 6 bases; bases with no gene match: 7. Libraries were prepared by immunoSEQ multiplex PCR; TCRdb keeps only in-frame clonotypes and omits some of them. The profile covers hundreds of thousands of clones, with roughly 90% appearing a single time and roughly 0.0097% taken by the ten largest. This sample was also put to use in a study of human thymus T cells. This second study says: Finnish infants who were healthy and having corrective surgery for congenital heart defects made up the donors. Resections from corrective heart surgery provided thymus tissue. Seemingly biased V and J gene usage marked thymic and blood repertoires. Reports from related research described highly overlapping thymic repertoires among unrelated individuals.

The sample taken for sequencing was thymocytes. This TCR was recovered from a boy younger than two with a congenital heart defect. This sequence joins TRBV29-1 and TRBJ1-1; 7 bases line up with TRBD1. The CDR3 DNA reads TGCAGCGTAGCGACAGGGTTGGACACTGAAGCTTTCTTT. Its protein product is CSVATGLDTEAFF. The full variable domain, with the rest looked up from reference TRBV29-1 and TRBJ1-1, is SAVISQKPSRDICQRGTSLTIQCQVDSQVTMMFWYRQQPGQSLTLIATANQGSEATYESGFVIDKFPISRPNLTFSTLTVSNMSPEDSSIYLCSVATGLDTEAFFGQGTRLTVV.